This T cell receptor beta chain was documented in a study of OX40 agonist ivuxolimab in advanced cancers. Profiling relied on immunoSEQ multiplex PCR, and the TCRdb table lists in-frame clones only, not all of them. This sample yields under 90,000 clones, of which 85% are seen a single time; roughly 2.2% belongs to the top ten. A single count supports this clone. This CDR3 has 15 amino acids. Germline V gives CDR1 SGHTA, CDR2 FQGTGA. Trimming removed 4 bases from V and 3 bases from J, with 13 bases in between. This TCR was sampled from an adult with an advanced solid tumor such as melanoma, head and neck, liver or kidney cancer. The sample consisted of CD4+ or CD8+ T cells sorted from blood, taken in a trial of the OX40 agonist ivuxolimab. The chain links TRBV7-3 to TRBJ1-5; no firm D call. CDR3 nucleotide sequence: TGTGCCAGCAGCTATAAGCCGGGATTCAATCAGCCCCAGCATTTT. Its protein product is CASSYKPGFNQPQHF.